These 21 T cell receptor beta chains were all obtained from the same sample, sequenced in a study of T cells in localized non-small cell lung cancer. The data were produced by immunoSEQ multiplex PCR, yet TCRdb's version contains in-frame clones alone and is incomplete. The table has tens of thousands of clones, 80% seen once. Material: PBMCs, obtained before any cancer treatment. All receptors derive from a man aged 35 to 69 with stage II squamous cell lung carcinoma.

The CDR3 loop is CASAGGGNTGELFF. CDR3 DNA sequence: TGTGCCAGCGCGGGCGGGGGCAACACCGGGGAGCTGTTTTTT. This chain uses TRBV6-5 with TRBJ2-2; TRBD2 might be the D (7 bases). The V and J ends lost 8 bases and 2 bases respectively, with 12 bases between them. The CDR3 consists of 14 residues. The germline V gene encodes CDR1 MNHEY and CDR2 SVGAGI.

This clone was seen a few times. This chain's CDR3 is CASSSYEQYF. The CDR3 nucleotides are TGTGCCAGCAGTAGCTACGAGCAGTACTTC. The V and J genes are TRBV2 and TRBJ2-7; no clear D gene. This CDR3 comprises 10 residues. Looked up from germline, CDR1 is SNHLY and CDR2 is FYNNEI. Trimming cost V 5 bases and J 3 bases, with 2 bases left between them.

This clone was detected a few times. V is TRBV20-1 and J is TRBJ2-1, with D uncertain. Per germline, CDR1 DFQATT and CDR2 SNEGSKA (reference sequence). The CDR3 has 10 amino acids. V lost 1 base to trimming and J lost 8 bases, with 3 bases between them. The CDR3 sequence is CSARVHEQFF. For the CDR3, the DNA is TGCAGTGCTAGAGTACATGAGCAGTTCTTC.

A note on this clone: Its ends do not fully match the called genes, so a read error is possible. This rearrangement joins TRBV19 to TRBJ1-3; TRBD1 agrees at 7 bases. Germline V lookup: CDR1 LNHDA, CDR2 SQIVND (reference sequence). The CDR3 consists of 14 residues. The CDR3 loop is CASSAALALGTVDF. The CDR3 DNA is TGTGCCAGTAGTGCCGCCCTCGCTCTCGGGACAGTGGATTTT.

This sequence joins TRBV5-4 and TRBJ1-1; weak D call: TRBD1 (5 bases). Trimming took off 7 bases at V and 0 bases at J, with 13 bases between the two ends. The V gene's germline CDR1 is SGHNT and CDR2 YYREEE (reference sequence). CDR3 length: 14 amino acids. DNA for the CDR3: TGTGCCAGCGGAACACAGGTTATGAACACTGAAGCTTTCTTT. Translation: CASGTQVMNTEAFF.

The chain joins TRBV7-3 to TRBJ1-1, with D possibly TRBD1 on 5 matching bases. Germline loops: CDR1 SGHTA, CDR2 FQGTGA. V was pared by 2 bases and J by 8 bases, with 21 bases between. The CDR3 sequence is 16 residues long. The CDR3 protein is CASSLFGLGEGTEAFF. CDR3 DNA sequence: TGTGCCAGCAGCTTATTCGGCCTGGGGGAGGGAACCGAAGCTTTCTTT.

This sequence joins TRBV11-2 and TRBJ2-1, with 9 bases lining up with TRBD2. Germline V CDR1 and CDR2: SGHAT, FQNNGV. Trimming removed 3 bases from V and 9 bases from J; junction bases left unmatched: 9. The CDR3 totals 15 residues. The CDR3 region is CASSFGGGALTEQFF. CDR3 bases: TGTGCCAGCAGCTTCGGCGGGGGGGCCCTTACTGAGCAGTTCTTC.

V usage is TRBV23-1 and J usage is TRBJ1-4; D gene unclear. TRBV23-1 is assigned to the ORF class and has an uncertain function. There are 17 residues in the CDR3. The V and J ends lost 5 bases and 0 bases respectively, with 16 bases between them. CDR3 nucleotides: TGCGCCAGCAGTGACGGACCGATCACACCAACTAATGAAAAACTGTTTTTT. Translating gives CASSDGPITPTNEKLFF.

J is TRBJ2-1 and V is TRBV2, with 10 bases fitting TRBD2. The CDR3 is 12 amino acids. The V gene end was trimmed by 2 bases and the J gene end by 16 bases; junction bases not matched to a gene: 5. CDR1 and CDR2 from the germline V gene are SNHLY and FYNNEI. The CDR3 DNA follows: TGTGCCAGCAGTGAAAGGCTAGCGGGGGATTTCTTC. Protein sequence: CASSERLAGDFF.

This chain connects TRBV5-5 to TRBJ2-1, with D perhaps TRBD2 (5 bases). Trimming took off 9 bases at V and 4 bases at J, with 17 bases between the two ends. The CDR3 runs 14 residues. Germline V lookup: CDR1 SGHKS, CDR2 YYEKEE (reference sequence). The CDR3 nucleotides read TGTGCCACCGCGGGTAGCAGAGAATACAATGAGCAGTTCTTC. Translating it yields CATAGSREYNEQFF.

CDR3: CASSLVGGRPDTQYF. The CDR3 nucleotides read TGTGCCAGCAGCTTAGTGGGCGGGAGGCCAGATACGCAGTATTTT. This chain connects TRBV7-2 to TRBJ2-3; the match to TRBD2 covers 8 bases. Trimming removed 1 base from V and 4 bases from J; junction bases left unmatched: 4. Germline-derived CDR1 and CDR2 are SGHTA and FQGNSA. The CDR3 is 15 residues long.

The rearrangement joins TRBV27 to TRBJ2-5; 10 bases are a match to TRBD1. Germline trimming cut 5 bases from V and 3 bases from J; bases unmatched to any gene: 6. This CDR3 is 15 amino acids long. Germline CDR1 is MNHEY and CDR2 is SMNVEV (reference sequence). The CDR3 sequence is CASSEDRGREETQYF. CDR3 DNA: TGTGCCAGCAGTGAGGACAGGGGGAGAGAAGAGACCCAGTACTTC.

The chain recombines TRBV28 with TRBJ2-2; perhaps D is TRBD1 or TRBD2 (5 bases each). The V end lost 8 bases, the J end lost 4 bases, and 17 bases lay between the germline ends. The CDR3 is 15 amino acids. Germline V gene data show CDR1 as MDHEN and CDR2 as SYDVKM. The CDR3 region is CASVKVGVGTGELFF. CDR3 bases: TGTGCCAGCGTAAAGGTGGGGGTTGGCACCGGGGAGCTGTTTTTT.

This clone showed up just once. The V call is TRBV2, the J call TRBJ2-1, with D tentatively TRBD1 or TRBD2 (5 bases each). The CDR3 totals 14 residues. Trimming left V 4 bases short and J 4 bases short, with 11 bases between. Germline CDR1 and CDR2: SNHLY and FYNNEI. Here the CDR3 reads CASSGDDGYNEQFF. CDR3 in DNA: TGTGCCAGCAGTGGGGACGACGGGTACAATGAGCAGTTCTTC.

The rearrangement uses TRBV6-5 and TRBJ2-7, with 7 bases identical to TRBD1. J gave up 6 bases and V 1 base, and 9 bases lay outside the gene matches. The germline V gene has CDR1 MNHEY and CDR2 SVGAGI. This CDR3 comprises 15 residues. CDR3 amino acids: CASSYWADRVGEQYF. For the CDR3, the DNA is TGTGCCAGCAGTTACTGGGCAGACAGGGTGGGCGAGCAGTACTTC.

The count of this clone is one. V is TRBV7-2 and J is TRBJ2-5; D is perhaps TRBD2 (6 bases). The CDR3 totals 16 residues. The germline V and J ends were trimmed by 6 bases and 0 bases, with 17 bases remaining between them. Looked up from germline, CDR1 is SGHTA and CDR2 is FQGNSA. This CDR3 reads CASSDRDWVYQETQYF. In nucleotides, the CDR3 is TGTGCCAGCAGTGACCGGGACTGGGTATACCAAGAGACCCAGTACTTC.

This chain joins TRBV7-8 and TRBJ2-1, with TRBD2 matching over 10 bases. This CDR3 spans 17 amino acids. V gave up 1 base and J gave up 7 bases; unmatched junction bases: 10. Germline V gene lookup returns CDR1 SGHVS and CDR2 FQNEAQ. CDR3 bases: TGTGCCAGCAGCTTAGGGGCTAGCGGGAGTCTCTGGAATGAGCAGTTCTTC. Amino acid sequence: CASSLGASGSLWNEQFF.

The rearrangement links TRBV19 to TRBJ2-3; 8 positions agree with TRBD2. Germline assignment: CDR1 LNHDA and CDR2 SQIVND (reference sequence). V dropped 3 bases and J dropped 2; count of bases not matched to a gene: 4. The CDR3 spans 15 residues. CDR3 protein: CASSIGGGNTDTQYF. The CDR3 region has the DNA TGTGCCAGTAGTATCGGGGGGGGCAACACAGATACGCAGTATTTT.

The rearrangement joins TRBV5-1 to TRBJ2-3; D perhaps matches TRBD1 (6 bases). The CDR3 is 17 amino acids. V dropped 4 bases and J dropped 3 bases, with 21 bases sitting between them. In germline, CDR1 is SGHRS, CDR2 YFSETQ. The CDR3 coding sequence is TGCGCCAGCAGCCTAATAACAGGGATTCGTACGACAGATACGCAGTATTTT. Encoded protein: CASSLITGIRTTDTQYF.

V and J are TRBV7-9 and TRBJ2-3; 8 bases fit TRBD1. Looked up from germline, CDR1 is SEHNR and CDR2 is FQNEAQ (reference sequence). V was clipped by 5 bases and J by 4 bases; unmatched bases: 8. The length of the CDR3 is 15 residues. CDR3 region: CASSLPGGRPDTQYF. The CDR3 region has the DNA TGTGCCAGCAGCCTTCCAGGGGGCCGCCCAGATACGCAGTATTTT.

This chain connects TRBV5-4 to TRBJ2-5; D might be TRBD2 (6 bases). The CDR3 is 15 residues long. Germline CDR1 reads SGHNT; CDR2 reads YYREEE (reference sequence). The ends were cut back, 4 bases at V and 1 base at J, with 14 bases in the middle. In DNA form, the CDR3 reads TGTGCCAGCAGCCCGGGTGGCGGGGTCCAAGAGACCCAGTACTTC. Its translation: CASSPGGGVQETQYF.